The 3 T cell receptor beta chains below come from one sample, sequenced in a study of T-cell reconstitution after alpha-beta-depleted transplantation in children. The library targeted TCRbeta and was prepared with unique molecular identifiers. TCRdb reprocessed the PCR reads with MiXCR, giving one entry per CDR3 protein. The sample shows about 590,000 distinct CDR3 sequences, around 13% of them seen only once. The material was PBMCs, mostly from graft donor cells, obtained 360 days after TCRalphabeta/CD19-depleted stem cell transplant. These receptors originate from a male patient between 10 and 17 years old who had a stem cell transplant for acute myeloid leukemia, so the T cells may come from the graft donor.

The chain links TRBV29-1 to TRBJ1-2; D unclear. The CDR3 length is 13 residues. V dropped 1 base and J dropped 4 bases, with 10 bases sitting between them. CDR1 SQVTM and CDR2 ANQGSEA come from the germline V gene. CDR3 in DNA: TGCAGCGTTGAAGCGGGGTTGAGCTATGGCTACACCTTC. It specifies CSVEAGLSYGYTF.

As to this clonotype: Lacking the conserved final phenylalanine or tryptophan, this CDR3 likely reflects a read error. CDR3 DNA sequence: TGTGCCAGCAGCTCTTGGTCAGCCGAAGCTTTCGTT. It yields the protein CASSSWSAEAFV. The J gene is TRBJ1-1, the V gene TRBV11-1; no clear D. V shed 4 bases and J shed 8 bases, with 11 bases lying between them. The CDR3 is 12 amino acids. The germline gives CDR1 SGHAT, CDR2 FQDESV (reference sequence).

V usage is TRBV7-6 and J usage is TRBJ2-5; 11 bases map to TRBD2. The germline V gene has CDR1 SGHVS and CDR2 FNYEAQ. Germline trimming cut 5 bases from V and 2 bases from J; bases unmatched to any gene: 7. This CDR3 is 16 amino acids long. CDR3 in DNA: TGTGCCAGCAGCCCTCATGGGACTAGCGGTCAAGAGACCCAGTACTTC. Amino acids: CASSPHGTSGQETQYF.